This TCR beta chain was recovered during a study of identical twins. The germline V and J ends were trimmed by 0 bases and 5 bases, with 13 bases remaining between them. Germline CDR1 is SGHRS and CDR2 is YFSETQ. The CDR3 totals 15 residues. This clonotype has ten or more counts. A single record per CDR3 protein comes from TCRdb applying MiXCR to the 5' RACE reads. This sample has under 800,000 distinct CDR3 sequences, with around 20% found just once. These same data were also listed under a study on T cells expressing NK-cell markers.

The sequence came from a woman younger than 30 in good health. The sequencing sample was made of PBMCs. This chain joins TRBV5-1 and TRBJ2-3; perhaps TRBD2 as D (7 bases). In nucleotides, the CDR3 is TGCGCCAGCAGCTTGGTTGCGGGGGCGGGAGATACGCAGTATTTT. Translating it yields CASSLVAGAGDTQYF.